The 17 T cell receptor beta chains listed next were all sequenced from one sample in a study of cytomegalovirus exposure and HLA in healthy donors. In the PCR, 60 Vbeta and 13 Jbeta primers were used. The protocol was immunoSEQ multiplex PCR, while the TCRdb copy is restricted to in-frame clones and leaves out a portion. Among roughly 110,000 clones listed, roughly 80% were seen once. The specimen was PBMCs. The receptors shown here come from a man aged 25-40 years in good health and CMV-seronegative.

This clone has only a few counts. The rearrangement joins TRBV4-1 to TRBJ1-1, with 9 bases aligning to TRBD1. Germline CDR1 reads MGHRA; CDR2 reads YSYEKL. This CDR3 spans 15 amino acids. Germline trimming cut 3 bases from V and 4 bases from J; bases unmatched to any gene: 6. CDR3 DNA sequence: TGCGCCAGCAGCCAGGGACAGGGTAAGGGCACTGAAGCTTTCTTT. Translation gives CASSQGQGKGTEAFF.

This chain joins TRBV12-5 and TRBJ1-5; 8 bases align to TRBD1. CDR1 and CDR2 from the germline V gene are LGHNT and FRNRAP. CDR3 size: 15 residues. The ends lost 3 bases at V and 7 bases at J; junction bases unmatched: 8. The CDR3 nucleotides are TGTGCTAGTGGTTTCACCCAGGGGGCGGGCCAGCCCCAGCATTTT. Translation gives CASGFTQGAGQPQHF.

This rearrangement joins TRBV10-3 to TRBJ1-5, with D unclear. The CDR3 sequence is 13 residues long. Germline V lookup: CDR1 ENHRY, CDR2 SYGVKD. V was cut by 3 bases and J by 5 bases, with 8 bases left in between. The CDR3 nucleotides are TGTGCCATCAGTGACCAAATTTATCAGCCCCAGCATTTT. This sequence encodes CAISDQIYQPQHF.

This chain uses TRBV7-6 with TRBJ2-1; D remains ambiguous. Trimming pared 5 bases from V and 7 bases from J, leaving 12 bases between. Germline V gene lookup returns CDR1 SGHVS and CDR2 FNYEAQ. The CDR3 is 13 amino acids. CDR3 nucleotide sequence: TGTGCCAGCAGCACCGTACTCGGGAATGAGCAGTTCTTC. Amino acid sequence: CASSTVLGNEQFF.

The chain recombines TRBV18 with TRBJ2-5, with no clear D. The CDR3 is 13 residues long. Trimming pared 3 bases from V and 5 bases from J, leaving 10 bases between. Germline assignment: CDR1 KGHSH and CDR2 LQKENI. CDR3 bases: TGTGCCAGCTCACCTCCCACAGTCGAGACCCAGTACTTC. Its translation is CASSPPTVETQYF.

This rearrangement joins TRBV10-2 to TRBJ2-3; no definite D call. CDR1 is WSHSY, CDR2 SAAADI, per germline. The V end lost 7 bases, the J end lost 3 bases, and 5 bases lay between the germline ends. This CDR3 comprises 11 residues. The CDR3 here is CASTETDTQYF. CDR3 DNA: TGCGCCAGCACGGAGACAGATACGCAGTATTTT.

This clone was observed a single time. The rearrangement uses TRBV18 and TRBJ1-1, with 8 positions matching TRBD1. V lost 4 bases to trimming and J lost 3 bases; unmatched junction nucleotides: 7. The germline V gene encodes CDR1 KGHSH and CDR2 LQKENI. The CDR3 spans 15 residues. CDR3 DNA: TGTGCCAGCTCACGTACCACAGGGGGTGACACTGAAGCTTTCTTT. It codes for CASSRTTGGDTEAFF.

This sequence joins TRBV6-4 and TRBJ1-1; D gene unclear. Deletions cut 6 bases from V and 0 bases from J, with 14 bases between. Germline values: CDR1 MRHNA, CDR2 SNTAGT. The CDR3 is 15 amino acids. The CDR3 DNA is TGTGCCAGCAGAGACACGAGGATGCTGAACACTGAAGCTTTCTTT. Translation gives CASRDTRMLNTEAFF.

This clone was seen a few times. The CDR3 is CASSLGTSGSYNEQFF. CDR3 DNA: TGTGCCAGCAGCCTCGGGACTAGCGGCTCCTACAATGAGCAGTTCTTC. The rearrangement uses TRBV4-2 and TRBJ2-1, with TRBD2 matching 11 bases. V lost 4 bases, J lost 0 bases, and 2 bases stayed unmatched. Germline-derived CDR1 and CDR2 are LGHNA and YNFKEQ. The CDR3 length is 16 residues.

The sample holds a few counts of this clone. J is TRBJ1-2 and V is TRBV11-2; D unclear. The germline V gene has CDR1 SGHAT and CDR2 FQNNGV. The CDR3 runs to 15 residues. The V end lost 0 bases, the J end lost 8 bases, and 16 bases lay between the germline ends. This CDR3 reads CASSLEMGATGGYTF. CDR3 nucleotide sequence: TGTGCCAGCAGCTTAGAGATGGGAGCCACGGGAGGCTACACCTTC.

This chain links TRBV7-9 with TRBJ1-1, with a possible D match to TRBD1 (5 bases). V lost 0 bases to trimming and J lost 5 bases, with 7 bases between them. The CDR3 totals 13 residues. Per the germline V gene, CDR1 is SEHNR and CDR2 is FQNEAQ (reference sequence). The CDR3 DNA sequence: TGTGCCAGCAGCTTAGCGGAGGGGACTGAAGCTTTCTTT. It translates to CASSLAEGTEAFF. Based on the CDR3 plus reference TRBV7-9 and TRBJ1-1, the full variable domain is DTGVSQNPRHKITKRGQNVTFRCDPISEHNRLYWYRQTLGQGPEFLTYFQNEAQLEKSRLLSDRFSAERPKGSFSTLEIQRTEQGDSAMYLCASSLAEGTEAFFGQGTRLTVV.

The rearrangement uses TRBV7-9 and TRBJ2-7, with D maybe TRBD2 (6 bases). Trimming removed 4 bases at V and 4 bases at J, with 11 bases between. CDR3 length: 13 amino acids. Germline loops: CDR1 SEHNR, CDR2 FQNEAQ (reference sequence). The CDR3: CASSWGLQYEQYF. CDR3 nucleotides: TGTGCCAGCAGCTGGGGACTCCAATACGAGCAGTACTTC.

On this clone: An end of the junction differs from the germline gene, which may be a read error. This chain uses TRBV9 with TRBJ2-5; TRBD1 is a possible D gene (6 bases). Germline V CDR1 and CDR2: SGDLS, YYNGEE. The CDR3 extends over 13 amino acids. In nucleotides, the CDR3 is TGTGCCAGCAGCACCTACCAGGGGCACCATTGGGACTTC. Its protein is CASSTYQGHHWDF.

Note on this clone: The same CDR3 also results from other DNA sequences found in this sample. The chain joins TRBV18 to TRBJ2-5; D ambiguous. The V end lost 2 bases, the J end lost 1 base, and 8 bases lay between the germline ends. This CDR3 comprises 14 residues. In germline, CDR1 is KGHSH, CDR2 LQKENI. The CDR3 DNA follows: TGTGCCAGCTCACCATCCCATAGCCAAGAGACCCAGTACTTC. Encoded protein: CASSPSHSQETQYF.

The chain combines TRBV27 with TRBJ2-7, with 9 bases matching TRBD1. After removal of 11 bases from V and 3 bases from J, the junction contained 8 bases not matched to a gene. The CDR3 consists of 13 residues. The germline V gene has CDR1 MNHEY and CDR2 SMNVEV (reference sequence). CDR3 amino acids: CAAATGGLYEQYF. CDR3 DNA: TGTGCCGCAGCGACAGGGGGGCTCTACGAGCAGTACTTC.

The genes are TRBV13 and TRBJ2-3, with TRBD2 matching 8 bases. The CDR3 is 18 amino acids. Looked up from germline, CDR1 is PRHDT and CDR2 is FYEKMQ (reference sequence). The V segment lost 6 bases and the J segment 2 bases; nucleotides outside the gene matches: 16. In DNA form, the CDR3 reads TGTGCCAGCAGTCCCGGGACTAGATGGGGGGGAAACACAGATACGCAGTATTTT. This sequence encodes CASSPGTRWGGNTDTQYF.

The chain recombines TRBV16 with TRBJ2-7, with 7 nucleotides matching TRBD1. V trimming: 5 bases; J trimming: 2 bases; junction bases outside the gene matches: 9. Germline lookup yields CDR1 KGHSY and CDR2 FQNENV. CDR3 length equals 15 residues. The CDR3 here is CASSLGQYSPYEQYF. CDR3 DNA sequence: TGTGCCAGCAGCTTGGGACAGTACAGTCCCTACGAGCAGTACTTC. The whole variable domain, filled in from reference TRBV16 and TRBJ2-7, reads GEEVAQTPKHLVRGEGQKAKLYCAPIKGHSYVFWYQQVLKNEFKFLISFQNENVFDETGMPKERFSAKCLPNSPCSLEIQATKLEDSAVYFCASSLGQYSPYEQYFGPGTRLTVT.